The 8 T cell receptor beta chains given below trace back to one sample, sequenced in a study of blood T cell repertoires in COVID-19. Sequencing used immunoSEQ multiplex PCR; TCRdb keeps in-frame clones, though not all of them. The table records under 200,000 clones, 70% to 80% of them present only once. The sequenced sample was peripheral blood. These receptors were taken from a woman aged 40 to 50 with COVID-19, enrolled during active disease.

The chain couples TRBV9 to TRBJ1-4, with D tentatively TRBD1 (5 bases). This CDR3 has 15 amino acids. V was pared by 4 bases and J by 7 bases, with 17 bases between. CDR1 SGDLS and CDR2 YYNGEE come from the germline V gene. The CDR3 reads CASSPKMGLGEKLFF. In nucleotides, the CDR3 is TGTGCCAGCAGCCCTAAAATGGGGCTGGGTGAAAAACTGTTTTTT.

The rearrangement joins TRBV30 to TRBJ2-2, with a weak D call TRBD2 (5 bases). The CDR3 runs to 14 residues. With 4 bases removed from V and 3 bases from J, the gap between germline ends came to 12 bases. Per the germline V gene, CDR1 is GTSNPN and CDR2 is SVGIG (reference sequence). The CDR3 DNA reads TGTGCCTGGATGGAGGTTCCGGACACCGGGGAGCTGTTTTTT. Translation gives CAWMEVPDTGELFF. The full variable domain, completed using reference TRBV30 and TRBJ2-2, is SQTIHQWPATLVQPVGSPLSLECTVEGTSNPNLYWYRQAAGRGLQLLFYSVGIGQISSEVPQNLSASRPQDRQFILSSKKLLLSDSGFYLCAWMEVPDTGELFFGEGSRLTVL.

V usage is TRBV30 and J usage is TRBJ1-1, with no clear D. Germline V lookup: CDR1 GTSNPN, CDR2 SVGIG (reference sequence). This CDR3 has 13 residues. Trimming cost V 4 bases and J 6 bases, with 15 bases left between them. CDR3 in DNA: TGTGCCTGGAACTTCGAGAAATTCGCTGAAGCTTTCTTT. Translation gives CAWNFEKFAEAFF.

CDR3 DNA: TGTGCCAGCAGTTTGGGGGCGGGGGGCTCCTACGAGCAGTACTTC. Protein: CASSLGAGGSYEQYF. This chain joins TRBV27 and TRBJ2-7; 8 nucleotides line up with TRBD2. V lost 3 bases and J lost 0; bases outside the gene matches: 4. The CDR3 totals 15 residues. CDR1 is MNHEY, CDR2 SMNVEV, per germline (reference sequence).

This chain links TRBV5-4 with TRBJ2-5; TRBD2 matches at 12 bases. Germline CDR1 SGHNT, CDR2 YYREEE (reference sequence). The CDR3 extends over 16 amino acids. The trim removed 4 bases at V and 4 bases at J, leaving 8 bases unmatched. Here the CDR3 DNA reads TGTGCCAGCAGCCCACTAGCGGGAGGAGGAGTAGAGACCCAGTACTTC. Protein sequence: CASSPLAGGGVETQYF.

J is TRBJ2-7 and V is TRBV7-2; 7 bases are a match to TRBD2. Germline CDR1 reads SGHTA; CDR2 reads FQGNSA. V dropped 0 bases and J dropped 7; count of bases not matched to a gene: 9. The CDR3 extends over 15 amino acids. The CDR3 nucleotides are TGTGCCAGCAGCTTAGCGTCAAGCGGGGTCAGGGAGCAGTACTTC. It is translated as CASSLASSGVREQYF.

The gene calls are TRBV7-9 and TRBJ1-2; D unresolved. Trimming removed 1 base at V and 3 bases at J, with 21 bases between. The CDR3 spans 18 residues. The germline CDR1 and CDR2 sequences are SEHNR and FQNEAQ (reference sequence). CDR3 DNA sequence: TGTGCCAGCAGCTTAGGTCGGGCCTCGGGAGGGAGGCACTATGGCTACACCTTC. It is translated as CASSLGRASGGRHYGYTF.

This chain links TRBV5-1 with TRBJ2-7; 11 nucleotides agree with TRBD1. The germline CDR1 and CDR2 sequences are SGHRS and YFSETQ. V lost 6 bases to trimming and J lost 5 bases; unmatched junction nucleotides: 7. The CDR3 runs 14 residues. CDR3: CASMRGQGDHEQYF. The CDR3 DNA reads as TGCGCCAGCATGAGGGGACAGGGGGATCACGAGCAGTACTTC.